Listed below are T cell receptor beta chains from one sample, sequenced in a study of blood T cell repertoires in COVID-19. The repertoire was sequenced with immunoSEQ multiplex PCR; TCRdb's copy has only in-frame clones and lacks some. The profile shows 150,000 to 200,000 clones, around three quarters of them singletons. The specimen sequenced was peripheral blood. These receptors all stem from a man aged 55 to 70 with active or convalescent COVID-19. The CDR3 runs from the conserved cysteine through the conserved F or W. Each record gives: J gene, clone size, V gene, D gene, CDR3 protein, CDR3 DNA. The D gene is left open where the match is weak. Clone size is stated in some rows and not others, as once, few, many or a class when expanded.

TRBJ1-1 few TRBV14 - CASSQVPGAAVAFF TGTGCCAGCAGCCAAGTTCCAGGGGCGGCGGTGGCTTTCTTT
TRBJ1-2 - TRBV7-9 TRBD1 CASSLPGQADYGYTF TGTGCCAGCAGCTTACCGGGACAGGCGGACTATGGCTACACCTTC
TRBJ2-3 - TRBV15 TRBD1 CATSRTGGFPDTQYF TGTGCCACCAGCCGGACAGGGGGCTTTCCAGATACGCAGTATTTT
TRBJ1-4 once TRBV19 TRBD1 CASSIRQGTNEKLFF TGTGCCAGTAGTATACGACAGGGGACTAATGAAAAACTGTTTTTT
TRBJ1-2 - TRBV24-1 TRBD1 CATSDGDSYGYTF TGTGCCACCAGTGATGGGGACAGCTATGGCTACACCTTC
TRBJ2-7 few TRBV4-3 TRBD2 CASSHRLAESYEQYF TGCGCCAGCAGCCACAGACTAGCGGAAAGCTACGAGCAGTACTTC
TRBJ2-7 once TRBV7-9 TRBD1 CASSPGRTGATYEQYF TGTGCCAGCAGCCCAGGTAGGACAGGTGCTACCTACGAGCAGTACTTC
TRBJ2-1 - TRBV7-9 TRBD2 CASSLPGLVSEQFF TGTGCCAGCAGCCTTCCGGGACTAGTCAGTGAGCAGTTCTTC
TRBJ2-3 - TRBV28 TRBD2 CASSVPGLHQDTQYF TGTGCCAGCAGTGTACCGGGACTACACCAAGATACGCAGTATTTT
TRBJ2-1 - TRBV4-1 TRBD2 CASSQSSGRGYNEQFF TGCGCCAGCAGCCAGTCTAGCGGGAGGGGTTACAATGAGCAGTTCTTC
TRBJ2-1 - TRBV6-5 TRBD2 CASRRGLHNEQFF TGTGCCAGCAGGCGGGGACTACACAATGAGCAGTTCTTC
TRBJ1-1 - TRBV18 - CASSPRGDTEAFF TGTGCCAGCTCACCACGGGGGGACACTGAAGCTTTCTTT
TRBJ2-3 - TRBV27 TRBD2 CASSWTSGTDTQYF TGTGCCAGCTCGTGGACTAGCGGCACAGATACGCAGTATTTT
TRBJ2-5 - TRBV5-1 TRBD2 CASKAGARETQYF TGCGCCAGCAAAGCGGGAGCGCGGGAGACCCAGTACTTC
TRBJ2-1 - TRBV2 - CASSRDEQFF TGTGCCAGCAGCCGGGATGAGCAGTTCTTC
TRBJ2-1 once TRBV7-2 - CASSQGGVEGNEQFF TGTGCCAGCAGCCAAGGGGGGGTAGAAGGCAATGAGCAGTTCTTC
TRBJ2-6 - TRBV27 - CASSFSLPGSGANVLTF TGTGCCAGCAGTTTCTCCCTTCCGGGGTCTGGGGCCAACGTCCTGACTTTC
TRBJ2-3 - TRBV6-2/TRBV6-3 TRBD2 CASSYLAGEDTQYF TGTGCCAGCAGTTACCTCGCGGGAGAGGATACGCAGTATTTT
TRBJ1-1 few TRBV29-1 TRBD1 CSVETGDTEAFF TGCAGCGTTGAGACAGGGGACACTGAAGCTTTCTTT
TRBJ2-1 - TRBV29-1 - CSGRSNEQFF TGCAGCGGGAGAAGTAATGAGCAGTTCTTC
TRBJ1-2 - TRBV24-1 TRBD1 CATSDWTGLNGYTF TGTGCCACCAGTGATTGGACAGGGCTTAATGGCTACACCTTC
TRBJ1-4 - TRBV5-4 TRBD1 CASSSDRGLANEKLFF TGTGCCAGCAGCAGCGACAGGGGGCTGGCTAATGAAAAACTGTTTTTT
TRBJ1-6 - TRBV4-3 TRBD1 CASSQDRGWSPLHF TGCGCCAGCAGCCAGGACAGGGGTTGGTCACCCCTCCACTTT
TRBJ1-5 - TRBV6-8 TRBD1 CASSPPRGRGNQPQHF TGTGCCAGCAGTCCCCCGAGGGGGCGCGGCAATCAGCCCCAGCATTTT
TRBJ2-2 - TRBV4-3 - CASSQQTRTGELFF TGCGCCAGCAGCCAACAGACACGGACCGGGGAGCTGTTTTTT